Below are 9 T cell receptor beta chains sequenced from a single sample in a study of cytomegalovirus exposure and HLA in healthy donors. This PCR relied on a set of 60 Vbeta primers and 13 Jbeta primers. Produced via immunoSEQ multiplex PCR; TCRdb's table is partial and in-frame only. This table has 150,000 to 200,000 clones, approximately 79% appearing once. Material: PBMCs. The receptors shown here come from a human donor in good health.

The CDR3 is CASSYLSSGVNEQFF. Here the CDR3 DNA reads TGTGCCAGCAGTTACTTGTCTAGCGGAGTCAATGAGCAGTTCTTC. The genes are TRBV6-5 and TRBJ2-1; the match to TRBD2 covers 7 bases. Trimming at V came to 1 base and at J to 6 bases, leaving 6 bases not matched to a gene. Germline V gene lookup returns CDR1 MNHEY and CDR2 SVGAGI. This CDR3 spans 15 amino acids.

This chain joins TRBV9 and TRBJ2-5, with D perhaps matching TRBD2 (5 bases). With 3 bases removed from V and 7 bases from J, the gap between germline ends came to 13 bases. Germline CDR1 and CDR2: SGDLS and YYNGEE. CDR3 size: 13 residues. Here the CDR3 reads CASSGDYMGTQYF. The CDR3, as DNA: TGTGCCAGCAGCGGAGACTACATGGGGACCCAGTACTTC.

The J gene is TRBJ2-1, the V gene TRBV11-2; 7 nucleotides align to TRBD2. Looked up from germline, CDR1 is SGHAT and CDR2 is FQNNGV. CDR3 length: 13 amino acids. V dropped 4 bases and J dropped 6; count of bases not matched to a gene: 3. CDR3 sequence: CASSSGTINEQFF. The CDR3 DNA sequence: TGTGCCAGCAGCTCCGGGACTATCAATGAGCAGTTCTTC.

The sample holds one count of this clone. The genes are TRBV4-3 and TRBJ1-6; tentatively, D is TRBD1 (5 bases). Germline CDR1 reads LGHNA; CDR2 reads YSLEER. This CDR3 comprises 16 residues. V dropped 0 bases and J dropped 7 bases, with 13 bases sitting between them. The CDR3 spells CASSQEAGLRNSPLHF. CDR3 coding DNA: TGCGCCAGCAGCCAAGAGGCGGGGCTGAGGAATTCACCCCTCCACTTT.

This rearrangement joins TRBV18 to TRBJ2-1, with TRBD1 matching 10 bases. V lost 5 bases to trimming and J lost 9 bases; unmatched junction nucleotides: 7. This CDR3 has 14 amino acids. CDR1 KGHSH and CDR2 LQKENI come from the germline V gene. CDR3 amino acids: CASSAGTGEAEQFF. CDR3 DNA: TGTGCCAGCTCAGCCGGGACAGGGGAGGCTGAGCAGTTCTTC.

This chain uses TRBV6-5 with TRBJ2-7; 9 bases align to TRBD2. Germline V lookup: CDR1 MNHEY, CDR2 SVGAGI. This CDR3 comprises 16 residues. The trim removed 2 bases at V and 4 bases at J, leaving 9 bases unmatched. The CDR3 DNA reads TGTGCCAGCAGTTACGGTGATATAGCGGGGGTTTACGAGCAGTACTTC. This gives the protein CASSYGDIAGVYEQYF.

This clone has just a few counts. This chain connects TRBV6-6 to TRBJ1-1; D not resolved. Per germline, CDR1 MNHNY and CDR2 SVGAGI (reference sequence). V shed 2 bases and J shed 4 bases, with 5 bases lying between them. The CDR3 runs 12 residues. CDR3 amino acids: CASSYGGTEAFF. The DNA of the CDR3 is TGTGCCAGCAGTTACGGAGGCACTGAAGCTTTCTTT.

The gene calls are TRBV7-9 and TRBJ2-3; 11 nucleotides match TRBD2. CDR3 length equals 18 residues. Germline lookup yields CDR1 SEHNR and CDR2 FQNEAQ (reference sequence). With V trimmed by 0 bases and J by 2 bases, 7 bases remained unmatched. The CDR3 reads CASSLARGLAEDTDTQYF. The DNA of the CDR3 is TGTGCCAGCAGCTTAGCGCGGGGACTAGCGGAGGACACAGATACGCAGTATTTT. The whole variable domain, filled in from reference TRBV7-9 and TRBJ2-3, reads DTGVSQNPRHKITKRGQNVTFRCDPISEHNRLYWYRQTLGQGPEFLTYFQNEAQLEKSRLLSDRFSAERPKGSFSTLEIQRTEQGDSAMYLCASSLARGLAEDTDTQYFGPGTRLTVL.

The chain couples TRBV5-1 to TRBJ2-3, with TRBD1 as a possible D gene (6 bases). In germline, CDR1 is SGHRS, CDR2 YFSETQ. The V gene lost 4 bases and the J gene lost 0 bases, with 12 bases spanning the gap. The CDR3 covers 15 residues. In nucleotides, the CDR3 is TGCGCCAGCAGCCCAGGACAGCTCAGCACAGATACGCAGTATTTT. Its protein is CASSPGQLSTDTQYF.